The following is a T cell receptor (beta chain) sequence with its context. Its antigen is not identified. This record comes from a study of T cells after yellow fever vaccination. Study-level findings and limits: Clones that expanded after primary vaccination mostly reappeared after the booster (96% CD4, 88% CD8).

TCRdb reprocessed the 5' RACE reads via MiXCR and lists one record per CDR3 protein. The sample holds under 550,000 distinct CDR3 sequences; 20% to 25% are singletons and the top ten take about 16%. The germline V and J ends were trimmed by 0 bases and 0 bases, with 9 bases remaining between them. Germline CDR1 reads MGHRA; CDR2 reads YSYEKL. The CDR3 totals 15 residues. Sample: PBMCs, taken less than 25 days after the first yellow fever vaccination. This clonotype originated in a man in his late teens or twenties who received the YFV17D yellow fever vaccine. This chain joins TRBV4-1 and TRBJ2-7; D possibly corresponds to TRBD2 (6 bases). CDR3 sequence (DNA): TGCGCCAGCAGCCAAGAGCCCGGGAGCTCCTACGAGCAGTACTTC. Protein sequence: CASSQEPGSSYEQYF.